The T cell receptor beta chain under discussion was sequenced for a study of T cell responses to AZD1222 COVID-19 vaccine. Findings and caveats of the study: Spike was spanned by vaccine-associated CD4 TCRs, which were dominant at 160-218 and 743-854.

Germline CDR1 reads SGHVS; CDR2 reads FQNEAQ. V lost 1 base to trimming and J lost 5 bases, with 21 bases between them. The CDR3 extends over 18 amino acids. With respect to this clone: What it binds is not known.

Some clones are missing from TCRdb's copy, which holds only in-frame ones; the method was immunoSEQ multiplex PCR. In the table there are roughly 160,000 clones, approximately 88% of which are singletons. This material consisted of peripheral blood, taken 28 days after the second AZD1222 dose. The clonotype comes from an adult who received the AZD1222 COVID-19 vaccine. This sequence joins TRBV7-8 and TRBJ2-1; the D gene is possibly TRBD2 (6 bases). The CDR3 loop is CASSLGRWPGRQNNEQFF. The CDR3 DNA reads as TGTGCCAGCAGCTTAGGGAGGTGGCCCGGGAGACAGAACAATGAGCAGTTCTTC.